This passage covers 4 T cell receptor beta chains from one sample sequenced in a study of T cells in Graves' hyperthyroidism and ophthalmopathy (dated by TCRdb to between 2018 and 2021). Library preparation employed multiplex PCR. For sequencing, an Illumina HiSeq 2000 was employed. The TCR beta CDR3 regions were amplified from the RNA transcripts. The TCR CDR3 was subjected to a first round of RT-PCR using the HTBI primer set and the Qiagen OneStep RT-PCR kit. Clones were called with MiXCR by TCRdb after fastp trimmed the public reads at Q25, and only in-frame beta chains were retained. Entries are consolidated by CDR3 protein sequence, retaining the most common genes and DNA. The sample table shows approximately 25,000 distinct CDR3 sequences, and around 40% are seen once. Jointly, the top ten make up 10% to 13% of the sample. The sequenced sample was blood. These receptors all come from a woman under 40 with Graves' hyperthyroidism.

This clonotype was observed many times. The chain uses TRBV28 and TRBJ2-5; D is unresolved. Trimming cost V 3 bases and J 1 base, with 15 bases left between them. Looked up from germline, CDR1 is MDHEN and CDR2 is SYDVKM. This CDR3 comprises 16 residues. The CDR3 loop is CASSFFSRFSQETQYF. CDR3 sequence (DNA): TGTGCCAGCAGTTTCTTCTCGAGATTTTCCCAAGAGACCCAGTACTTC.

The sample holds many counts of this clonotype. V is TRBV6-1 and J is TRBJ2-2; possible D gene TRBD2, 5 bases. Germline V gene data show CDR1 as MNHNS and CDR2 as SASEGT. The CDR3 runs to 15 residues. The V gene lost 6 bases and the J gene lost 3 bases, with 14 bases spanning the gap. The CDR3 here is CASSLGSGYTGELFF. CDR3 in DNA: TGTGCCAGCAGCCTAGGGAGCGGCTACACCGGGGAGCTGTTTTTT.

The rearrangement uses TRBV7-8 and TRBJ2-3; tentative D call: TRBD1 (5 bases). Trimming cost V 6 bases and J 2 bases, with 15 bases left between them. This CDR3 has 15 amino acids. Germline V CDR1 and CDR2: SGHVS, FQNEAQ. This chain's CDR3 is CASSYSDRITDTQYF. The CDR3 DNA follows: TGTGCCAGCAGTTACAGTGACAGAATCACAGATACGCAGTATTTT. Looking up the rest from reference TRBV7-8 and TRBJ2-3 gives the full variable domain: GAGVSQSPRYKVAKRGQDVALRCDPISGHVSLFWYQQALGQGPEFLTYFQNEAQLDKSGLPSDRFFAERPEGSVSTLKIQRTQQEDSAVYLCASSYSDRITDTQYFGPGTRLTVL.

As for this clonotype: One junction end disagrees with the germline gene, perhaps due to a read error. V gene TRBV6-1 combines with J gene TRBJ1-6; 9 positions agree with TRBD1. CDR3 length: 18 amino acids. Germline V gives CDR1 MNHNS, CDR2 SASEGT. CDR3: CASSEAPRGQGYHSPPHF. CDR3 in DNA: TGTGCCAGCAGTGAAGCCCCCCGGGGACAGGGATATCATTCACCCCCCCACTTT.